A single sample is the source of the 2 T cell receptor beta chains below, sequenced in a study of blood T cell repertoires in COVID-19. The protocol was immunoSEQ multiplex PCR, while the TCRdb copy is restricted to in-frame clones and leaves out a portion. This table has more than 9,500 clones, 85% to 90% appearing once. Material for sequencing was peripheral blood. The receptor set was obtained from a woman aged 60 to 75 with active COVID-19.

V gene TRBV20-1 combines with J gene TRBJ2-5, with no clear D. V was cut by 3 bases and J by 1 base, with 6 bases left in between. CDR1 DFQATT and CDR2 SNEGSKA come from the germline V gene (reference sequence). This CDR3 is built from 12 residues. The CDR3 DNA reads TGCAGTGCTAGTGACGGCCAAGAGACCCAGTACTTC. Amino acids: CSASDGQETQYF.

V and J are TRBV6-5 and TRBJ1-5; perhaps TRBD1 as D (5 bases). V dropped 11 bases and J dropped 1 base, with 15 bases sitting between them. There are 14 residues in the CDR3. CDR1 is MNHEY, CDR2 SVGAGI, per germline. The CDR3 nucleotides are TGTGCCCACGGCCCCGCAGGGAGCAATCAGCCCCAGCATTTT. Translating it yields CAHGPAGSNQPQHF.